This T cell receptor (beta chain) came from a study of T-cell memory formation after mild COVID-19. About the research overall: TCR clusters were largely donor specific. Regarding the study as a whole: CD8+ contracting clones occupied EMRA, while CD4+ ones occupied mainly CM and EM. Among clones peaking at day 37 in the second wave, SARS-CoV-2 specificity remained unconfirmed. A second wave expanding day 15 to 37 was CD4+-biased; contracting clones were balanced.

The CDR3 loop spans 13 amino acids. Trimming removed 7 bases from V and 1 base from J, with 10 bases in between. The germline gives CDR1 MNHEY, CDR2 SVGEGT. A single record per CDR3 protein comes from TCRdb applying MiXCR to the 5' RACE reads. The repertoire holds around 150,000 distinct CDR3 sequences, with 25% to 40% as singletons. This clonotype was picked up a small number of times. Its antigen is as yet unknown. The clonotype was recovered from an adult woman who had mild COVID-19 (a few samples of this study predate the infection). Cell type and time point are not known. Sequencing was performed on PBMCs or a T cell subset sorted from them (not recorded which). The chain recombines TRBV6-2 or TRBV6-3 with TRBJ1-1; D is perhaps TRBD1 (5 bases). Written as DNA, the CDR3 is TGTGCCAGCATGGGGCCGGGGAACACTGAAGCTTTCTTT. Protein: CASMGPGNTEAFF.